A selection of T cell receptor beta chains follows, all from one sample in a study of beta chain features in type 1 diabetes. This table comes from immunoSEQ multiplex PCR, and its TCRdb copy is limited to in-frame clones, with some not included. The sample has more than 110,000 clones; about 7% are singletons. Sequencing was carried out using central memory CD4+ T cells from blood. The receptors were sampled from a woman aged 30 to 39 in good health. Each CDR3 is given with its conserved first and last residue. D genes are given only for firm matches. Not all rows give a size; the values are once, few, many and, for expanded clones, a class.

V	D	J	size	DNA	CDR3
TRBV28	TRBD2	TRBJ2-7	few	TGTGCCAGCACGGGGGGGGACGCGGCTTCCTACGAGCAGTACTTC	CASTGGDAASYEQYF
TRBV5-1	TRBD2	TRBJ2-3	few	TGCGCCAGCCGGGAGCCTAGCGGGAGGGCCGACACAGATACGCAGTATTTT	CASREPSGRADTDTQYF
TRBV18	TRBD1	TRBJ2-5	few	TGTGCCAGCTCACCACCTCGGGACAGGGGGCAGACCCAGTACTTC	CASSPPRDRGQTQYF
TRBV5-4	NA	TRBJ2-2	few	TGTGCCAGCAGCTCCCCGGGCGGGGAGCTGTTTTTT	CASSSPGGELFF
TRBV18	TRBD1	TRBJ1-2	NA	TGTGCCAGCTCACCTAGGACAGGCGAGCCCGGGGGCTACACCTTC	CASSPRTGEPGGYTF
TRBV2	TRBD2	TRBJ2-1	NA	TGTGCCAGCAGTGGGACTAGCGGGAGCCCTGAGCAGTTCTTC	CASSGTSGSPEQFF
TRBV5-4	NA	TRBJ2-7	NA	TGTGCCAGCAGCGAACAGGTCTCCCTGGGCTACGAGCAGTACTTC	CASSEQVSLGYEQYF
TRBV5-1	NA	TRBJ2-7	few	TGCGCCAGCAGCTTAACTAGGTTCTACGAGCAGTACTTC	CASSLTRFYEQYF
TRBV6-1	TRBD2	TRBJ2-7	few	TGTGCCAGCAGAAGGACTAGCGGGATGTACGAGCAGTACTTC	CASRRTSGMYEQYF
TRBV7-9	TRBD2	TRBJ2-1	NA	TGTGCCAGCAGCTTAGCTACTAGCGGAAACAATGAGCAGTTCTTC	CASSLATSGNNEQFF
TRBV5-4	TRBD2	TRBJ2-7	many	TGTGCCAGCAGCCCAGCGGGGTCCAGCTCCTACGAGCAGTACTTC	CASSPAGSSSYEQYF
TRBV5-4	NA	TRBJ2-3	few	TGTGCCAGCAGCTTGACTAGCCAAGGCACAGATACGCAGTATTTT	CASSLTSQGTDTQYF
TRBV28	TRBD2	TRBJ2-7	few	TGTGCCAGCATTCGCTCGGGGGGCTACGAGCAGTACTTC	CASIRSGGYEQYF
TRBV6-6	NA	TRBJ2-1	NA	TGTGCCAGCAGTCAGACAGTCAATGAGCAGTTCTTC	CASSQTVNEQFF
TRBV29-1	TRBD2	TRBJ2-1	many	TGCAGCGCCGCCTCTAGCGGCTCCTACAATGAGCAGTTCTTC	CSAASSGSYNEQFF
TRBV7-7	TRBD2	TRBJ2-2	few	TGTGCTAGCAGCCCTCGGACTAGCCCCTCCGGGGAGCTGTTTTTT	CASSPRTSPSGELFF
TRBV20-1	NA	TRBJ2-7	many	TGCAGTGCTAGAGACACCTACGAGCAGTACTTC	CSARDTYEQYF
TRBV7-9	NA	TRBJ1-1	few	TGTGCCAGCAGCTTAACGCTGGGCTCGCACGCTGAAGCTTTCTTT	CASSLTLGSHAEAFF
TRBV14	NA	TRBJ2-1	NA	TGTGCCAGCAGCCAAGATCCTCCGGCCGGGTTCTACAATGAGCAGTTCTTC	CASSQDPPAGFYNEQFF
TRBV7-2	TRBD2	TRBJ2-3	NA	TGTGCCAGCAGCCGCGATGGACTAGCGGTTAGCACAGATACGCAGTATTTT	CASSRDGLAVSTDTQYF
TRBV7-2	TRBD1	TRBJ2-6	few	TGTGCCAGCAGCTCCCCGGGACAGGGTGGTGGGGCCAACGTCCTGACTTTC	CASSSPGQGGGANVLTF
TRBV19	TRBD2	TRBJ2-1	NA	TGTGCCAGTAGTAGGGGACTAGCGGGAGGGAACAATGAGCAGTTCTTC	CASSRGLAGGNNEQFF
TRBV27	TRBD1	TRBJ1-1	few	TGTGCCAGCAGTTTAGGGACAGGGAACACTGAAGCTTTCTTT	CASSLGTGNTEAFF